The 15 T cell receptor beta chains listed next were all sequenced from one sample in a study of identical twins. TCRdb passed the 5' RACE reads through MiXCR, listing each CDR3 protein once. Of some 1,700,000 distinct CDR3 sequences in the sample, about 31% were seen once. Source material: cord blood. All receptors derive from a newborn girl in good health.

The genes are TRBV5-1 and TRBJ2-1, with D perhaps matching TRBD1 (6 bases). Germline V gene lookup returns CDR1 SGHRS and CDR2 YFSETQ. V lost 3 bases and J lost 13, with 32 bases in between. The CDR3 has 18 amino acids. CDR3 loop: CASSSQGTSGYTRETQFF. The CDR3 bases are TGCGCCAGCAGCTCCCAGGGGACCAGCGGTTACACGAGAGAGACCCAGTTCTTC. The full variable domain, with the rest looked up from reference TRBV5-1 and TRBJ2-1, is KAGVTQTPRYLIKTRGQQVTLSCSPISGHRSVSWYQQTPGQGLQFLFEYFSETQRNKGNFPGRFSGRQFSNSRSEMNVSTLELGDSALYLCASSSQGTSGYTRETQFFGPGTRLTVL.

The chain uses TRBV7-8 and TRBJ1-1, with a weak D call TRBD1 (6 bases). Germline V gene sequence: CDR1 SGHVS, CDR2 FQNEAQ. This CDR3 has 15 amino acids. With 5 bases removed from V and 3 bases from J, the gap between germline ends came to 16 bases. The CDR3 DNA reads as TGTGCCAGCAGCCAAAAGACAGGTCCCTACACTGAAGCTTTCTTT. This codes for CASSQKTGPYTEAFF.

This clonotype was seen ten or more times. The rearrangement uses TRBV10-3 and TRBJ2-5, with no clear D. Germline loops: CDR1 ENHRY, CDR2 SYGVKD. The V and J ends lost 2 bases and 0 bases respectively, with 4 bases between them. CDR3 length: 13 amino acids. The chain's CDR3 is CAISESYQETQYF. The CDR3, as DNA: TGTGCCATCAGTGAGAGTTACCAAGAGACCCAGTACTTC.

The rearrangement joins TRBV20-1 to TRBJ1-1, with D possibly TRBD1 on 5 matching bases. V lost 0 bases to trimming and J lost 0 bases, with 8 bases between them. This CDR3 contains 14 residues. CDR1 and CDR2 from the germline V gene are DFQATT and SNEGSKA (reference sequence). CDR3 region: CSARDGHMNTEAFF. The DNA for the CDR3 is TGCAGTGCTAGAGATGGACACATGAACACTGAAGCTTTCTTT.

J is TRBJ2-7 and V is TRBV7-9, with TRBD2 as a possible D gene (6 bases). The J call may be incorrect, as the DNA end agrees better with TRBJ2-5. Germline V gene lookup returns CDR1 SEHNR and CDR2 FQNEAQ (reference sequence). CDR3 length: 17 amino acids. CDR3 bases: TGTGCCAGCAGCTCTAGATTGAGGATCGAAGGGAGGGAGACCCAGTACTTC. Its protein is CASSSRLRIEGRETQYF.

This clonotype was seen at least ten times. V and J are TRBV10-3 and TRBJ2-3; TRBD1 is a possible D gene (6 bases). The V end lost 9 bases, the J end lost 6 bases, and 13 bases lay between the germline ends. The germline gives CDR1 ENHRY, CDR2 SYGVKD. The CDR3 covers 12 residues. In DNA, the CDR3 is TGTGCCATAAGAGACCAGGGGGATACGCAGTATTTT. This translates into CAIRDQGDTQYF.

The CDR3 sequence is CSARRGLDYEQYF. The CDR3 DNA sequence: TGCAGTGCTAGGCGAGGGTTGGACTACGAGCAGTACTTC. The V gene is TRBV20-1, the J gene TRBJ2-4; the D gene is possibly TRBD2 (5 bases). The DNA end is a closer match to TRBJ2-7, so the J assignment may be wrong. The CDR3 extends over 13 amino acids. The germline V gene encodes CDR1 DFQATT and CDR2 SNEGSKA (reference sequence).

This clonotype was counted only a few times. V usage is TRBV4-2 and J usage is TRBJ2-5; weak D call: TRBD2 (6 bases). Germline assignment: CDR1 LGHNA and CDR2 YNFKEQ. Trimming removed 4 bases from V and 5 bases from J, with 17 bases in between. The CDR3 length is 15 residues. CDR3 region: CASSLGLAVSETQYF. In DNA, the CDR3 is TGTGCCAGCAGCCTGGGGTTAGCGGTTTCGGAGACCCAGTACTTC.

In this sample, this clonotype turned up a few times. This chain uses TRBV12-3 or TRBV12-4 with TRBJ2-7; tentative D call: TRBD1 (5 bases). V lost 7 bases to trimming and J lost 3 bases, with 13 bases between them. This CDR3 is built from 13 residues. CDR3 residues: CASTPDTVYEQYF. CDR3 DNA: TGTGCCAGCACCCCGGACACCGTCTACGAGCAGTACTTC.

The J gene is TRBJ1-1, the V gene TRBV6-1, with D maybe TRBD1 (6 bases). The V end lost 0 bases, the J end lost 0 bases, and 17 bases lay between the germline ends. Germline-derived CDR1 and CDR2 are MNHNS and SASEGT. The length of the CDR3 is 18 residues. In DNA, the CDR3 is TGTGCCAGCAGTGAAGCTCTCGGGGGCCCAATCATGAACACTGAAGCTTTCTTT. It yields the protein CASSEALGGPIMNTEAFF.

This clonotype was picked up a small number of times. The V call is TRBV18, the J call TRBJ1-2; unclear D gene. Germline-derived CDR1 and CDR2 are KGHSH and LQKENI. Trimming left V 0 bases short and J 4 bases short, with 9 bases between. This CDR3 region has 14 residues. The CDR3 nucleotides read TGTGCCAGCTCACCACCAATGTTTTCCTATGGCTACACCTTC. This encodes CASSPPMFSYGYTF. The entire variable domain, with the rest obtained from reference TRBV18 and TRBJ1-2, is as follows: NAGVMQNPRHLVRRRGQEARLRCSPMKGHSHVYWYRQLPEEGLKFMVYLQKENIIDESGMPKERFSAEFPKEGPSILRIQQVVRGDSAAYFCASSPPMFSYGYTFGSGTRLTVV.

This clonotype has only one observation. CDR3 sequence (DNA): TGTGCCAGCAGTGCAGTGCCTAGTGGCTACGAGCAGTACTTC. This encodes CASSAVPSGYEQYF. The V gene is TRBV2, the J gene TRBJ2-5; D not certain. The J call may not be correct, given that the DNA end is closer to TRBJ2-7. The CDR3 is 14 residues long. From germline, CDR1 is SNHLY and CDR2 FYNNEI.

The genes are TRBV25-1 and TRBJ1-1, with a tentative D call TRBD1 (6 bases). Trimming took 3 bases from V and 0 from J, leaving 11 bases between them. This CDR3 region has 15 residues. CDR1 is MGHDK and CDR2 is SYGVNS in the germline V gene. In nucleotides, the CDR3 is TGTGCCAGCAGTGACAAGGACAGCTTGAACACTGAAGCTTTCTTT. It is translated as CASSDKDSLNTEAFF.

This clonotype occurred a few times. This rearrangement joins TRBV10-3 to TRBJ1-6, with a weak D call TRBD1 (5 bases). This CDR3 region has 12 residues. CDR1 is ENHRY and CDR2 is SYGVKD in the germline V gene. V dropped 5 bases and J dropped 7 bases, with 6 bases sitting between them. CDR3 protein: CAISRTNSPLHF. As DNA, the CDR3 is TGTGCCATCAGTAGGACAAATTCACCCCTCCACTTT.

This clonotype was recorded a few times. The chain recombines TRBV30 with TRBJ2-1, with a tentative D call TRBD2 (5 bases). Germline V CDR1 and CDR2: GTSNPN, SVGIG (reference sequence). Trimming removed 3 bases from V and 5 bases from J, with 14 bases in between. CDR3 length equals 14 residues. CDR3 residues: CAWRDSWANNEQFF. DNA for the CDR3: TGTGCCTGGAGGGACTCTTGGGCCAACAATGAGCAGTTCTTC. The whole variable domain, filled in from reference TRBV30 and TRBJ2-1, reads SQTIHQWPATLVQPVGSPLSLECTVEGTSNPNLYWYRQAAGRGLQLLFYSVGIGQISSEVPQNLSASRPQDRQFILSSKKLLLSDSGFYLCAWRDSWANNEQFFGPGTRLTVL.